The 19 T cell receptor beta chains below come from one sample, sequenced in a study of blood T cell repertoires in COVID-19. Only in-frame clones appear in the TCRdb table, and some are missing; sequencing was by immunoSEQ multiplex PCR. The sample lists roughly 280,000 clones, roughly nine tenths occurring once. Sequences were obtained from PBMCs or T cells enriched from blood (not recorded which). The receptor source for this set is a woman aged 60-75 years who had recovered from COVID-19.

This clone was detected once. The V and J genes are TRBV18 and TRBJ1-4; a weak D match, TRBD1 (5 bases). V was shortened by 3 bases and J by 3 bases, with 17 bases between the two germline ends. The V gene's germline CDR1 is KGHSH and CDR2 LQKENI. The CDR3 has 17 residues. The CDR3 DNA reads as TGTGCCAGCTCACCCCGGGAGGGGCGCGGCCCTAATGAAAAACTGTTTTTT. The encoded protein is CASSPREGRGPNEKLFF. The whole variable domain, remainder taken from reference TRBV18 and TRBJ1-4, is NAGVMQNPRHLVRRRGQEARLRCSPMKGHSHVYWYRQLPEEGLKFMVYLQKENIIDESGMPKERFSAEFPKEGPSILRIQQVVRGDSAAYFCASSPREGRGPNEKLFFGSGTQLSVL.

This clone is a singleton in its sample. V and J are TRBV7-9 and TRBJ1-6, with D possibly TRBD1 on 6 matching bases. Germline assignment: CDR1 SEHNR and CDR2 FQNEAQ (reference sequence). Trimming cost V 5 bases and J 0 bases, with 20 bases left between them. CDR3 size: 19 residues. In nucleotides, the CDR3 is TGTGCCAGCAGCCCGCAGGGGATCCCCAACAGCTCCTATAATTCACCCCTCCACTTT. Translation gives CASSPQGIPNSSYNSPLHF.

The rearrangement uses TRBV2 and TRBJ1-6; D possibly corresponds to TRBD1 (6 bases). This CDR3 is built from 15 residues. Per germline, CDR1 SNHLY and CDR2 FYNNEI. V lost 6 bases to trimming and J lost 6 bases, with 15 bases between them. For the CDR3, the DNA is TGTGCCAGCAGGAGGGAGGGGGAAAGTAATTCACCCCTCCACTTT. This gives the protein CASRREGESNSPLHF.

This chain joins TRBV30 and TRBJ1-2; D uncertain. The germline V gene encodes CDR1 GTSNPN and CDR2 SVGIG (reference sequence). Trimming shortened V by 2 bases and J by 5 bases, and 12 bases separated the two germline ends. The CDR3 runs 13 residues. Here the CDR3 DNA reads TGTGCCTGGAGTAAGGAGACTCAGTATGGCTACACCTTC. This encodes CAWSKETQYGYTF. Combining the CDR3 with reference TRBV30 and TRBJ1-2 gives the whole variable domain SQTIHQWPATLVQPVGSPLSLECTVEGTSNPNLYWYRQAAGRGLQLLFYSVGIGQISSEVPQNLSASRPQDRQFILSSKKLLLSDSGFYLCAWSKETQYGYTFGSGTRLTVV.

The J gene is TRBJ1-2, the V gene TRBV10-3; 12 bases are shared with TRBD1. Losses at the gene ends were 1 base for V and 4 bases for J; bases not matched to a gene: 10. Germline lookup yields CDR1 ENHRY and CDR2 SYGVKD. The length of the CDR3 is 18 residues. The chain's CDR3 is CAISELIRDRGPSYGYTF. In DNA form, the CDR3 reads TGTGCCATCAGTGAGTTAATCCGGGACAGGGGGCCGTCCTATGGCTACACCTTC.

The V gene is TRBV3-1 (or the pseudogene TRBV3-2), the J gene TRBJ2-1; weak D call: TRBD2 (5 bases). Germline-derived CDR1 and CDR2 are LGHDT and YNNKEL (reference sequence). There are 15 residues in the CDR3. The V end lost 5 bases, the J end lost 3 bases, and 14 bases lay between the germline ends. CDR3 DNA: TGTGCCAGCAGCGCGAAGCCGGACTTCTACAATGAGCAGTTCTTC. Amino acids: CASSAKPDFYNEQFF.

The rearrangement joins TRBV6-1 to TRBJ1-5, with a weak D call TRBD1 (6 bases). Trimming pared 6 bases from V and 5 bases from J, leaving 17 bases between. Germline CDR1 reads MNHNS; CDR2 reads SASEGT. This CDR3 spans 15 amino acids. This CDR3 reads CASSTGGQIYQPQHF. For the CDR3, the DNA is TGTGCCAGCAGCACCGGGGGGCAGATATATCAGCCCCAGCATTTT.

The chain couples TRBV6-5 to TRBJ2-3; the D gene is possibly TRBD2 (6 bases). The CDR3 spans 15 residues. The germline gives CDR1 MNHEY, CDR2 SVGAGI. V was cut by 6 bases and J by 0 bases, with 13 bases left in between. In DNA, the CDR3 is TGTGCCAGCAGCGGGGTCGGGGGAAGCACAGATACGCAGTATTTT. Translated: CASSGVGGSTDTQYF.

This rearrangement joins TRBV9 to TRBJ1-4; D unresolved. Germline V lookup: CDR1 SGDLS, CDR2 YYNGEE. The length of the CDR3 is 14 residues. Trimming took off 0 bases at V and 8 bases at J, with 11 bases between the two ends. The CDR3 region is CASSVAQYGEKLFF. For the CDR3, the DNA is TGTGCCAGCAGCGTAGCCCAGTACGGGGAAAAACTGTTTTTT. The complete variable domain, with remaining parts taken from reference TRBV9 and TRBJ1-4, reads DSGVTQTPKHLITATGQRVTLRCSPRSGDLSVYWYQQSLDQGLQFLIQYYNGEERAKGNILERFSAQQFPDLHSELNLSSLELGDSALYFCASSVAQYGEKLFFGSGTQLSVL.

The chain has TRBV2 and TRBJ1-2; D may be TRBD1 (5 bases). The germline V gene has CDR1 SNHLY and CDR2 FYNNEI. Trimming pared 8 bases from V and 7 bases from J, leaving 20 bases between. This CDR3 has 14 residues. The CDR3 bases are TGTGCCAGCCCGGGGGAGGTTCCGTCCACTGGCTACACCTTC. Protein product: CASPGEVPSTGYTF.

The CDR3 loop is CASSSTGILTDPEAFF. CDR3 sequence (DNA): TGTGCCAGCAGTTCAACAGGGATTCTTACGGACCCTGAAGCTTTCTTT. The chain is built from TRBV7-8 and TRBJ1-1; tentative D call: TRBD1 (6 bases). The germline gives CDR1 SGHVS, CDR2 FQNEAQ. Trimming pared 6 bases from V and 6 bases from J, leaving 23 bases between. The CDR3 has 16 residues.

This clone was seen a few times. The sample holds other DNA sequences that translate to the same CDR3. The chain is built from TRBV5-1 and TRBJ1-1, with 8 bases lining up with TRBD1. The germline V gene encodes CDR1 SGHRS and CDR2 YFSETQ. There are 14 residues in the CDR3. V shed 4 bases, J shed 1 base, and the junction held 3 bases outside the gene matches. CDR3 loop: CASSPGTGNTEAFF. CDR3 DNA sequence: TGCGCCAGCAGCCCCGGGACAGGGAACACTGAAGCTTTCTTT.

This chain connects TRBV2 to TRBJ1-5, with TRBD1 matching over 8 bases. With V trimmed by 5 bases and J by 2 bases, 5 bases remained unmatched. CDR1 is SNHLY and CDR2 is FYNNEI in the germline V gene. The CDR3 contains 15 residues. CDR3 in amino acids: CASSLGGQGNQPQHF. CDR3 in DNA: TGTGCCAGCAGTCTGGGGGGACAGGGCAATCAGCCCCAGCATTTT.

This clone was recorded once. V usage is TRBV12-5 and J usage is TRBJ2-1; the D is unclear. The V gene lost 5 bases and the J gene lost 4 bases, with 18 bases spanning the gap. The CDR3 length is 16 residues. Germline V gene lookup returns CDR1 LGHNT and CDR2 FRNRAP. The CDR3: CASGPRIVHPYNEQFF. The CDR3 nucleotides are TGTGCTAGTGGTCCCAGGATTGTTCATCCTTACAATGAGCAGTTCTTC.

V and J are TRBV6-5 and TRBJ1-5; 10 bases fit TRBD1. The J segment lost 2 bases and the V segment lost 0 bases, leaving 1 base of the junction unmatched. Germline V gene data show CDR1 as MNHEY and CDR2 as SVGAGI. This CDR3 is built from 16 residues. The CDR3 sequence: CASSYSGTGGNQPQHF. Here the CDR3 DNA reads TGTGCCAGCAGTTACTCTGGGACAGGGGGCAATCAGCCCCAGCATTTT.

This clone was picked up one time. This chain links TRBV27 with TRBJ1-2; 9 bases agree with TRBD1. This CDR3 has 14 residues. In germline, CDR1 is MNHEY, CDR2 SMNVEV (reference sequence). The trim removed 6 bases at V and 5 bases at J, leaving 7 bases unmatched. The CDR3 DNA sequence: TGTGCCAGCAGGGCGACAGGGGGATCATATGGCTACACCTTC. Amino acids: CASRATGGSYGYTF.

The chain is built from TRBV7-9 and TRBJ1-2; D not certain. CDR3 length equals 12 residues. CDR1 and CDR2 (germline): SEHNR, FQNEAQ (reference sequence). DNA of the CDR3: TGTGCGTCGGATGCAGGTTACTATGGCTACACCTTC. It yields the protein CASDAGYYGYTF. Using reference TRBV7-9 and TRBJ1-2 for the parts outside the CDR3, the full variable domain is DTGVSQNPRHKITKRGQNVTFRCDPISEHNRLYWYRQTLGQGPEFLTYFQNEAQLEKSRLLSDRFSAERPKGSFSTLEIQRTEQGDSAMYLCASDAGYYGYTFGSGTRLTVV.

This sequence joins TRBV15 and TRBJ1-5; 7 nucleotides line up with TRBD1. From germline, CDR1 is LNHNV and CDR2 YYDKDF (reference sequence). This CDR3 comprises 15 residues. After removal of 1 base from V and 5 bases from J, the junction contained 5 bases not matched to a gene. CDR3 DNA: TGTGCCACCAGCAGAGTTGTAGGGGGCGATCAGCCCCAGCATTTT. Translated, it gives CATSRVVGGDQPQHF. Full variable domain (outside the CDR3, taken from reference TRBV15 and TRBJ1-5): DAMVIQNPRYQVTQFGKPVTLSCSQTLNHNVMYWYQQKSSQAPKLLFHYYDKDFNNEADTPDNFQSRRPNTSFCFLDIRSPGLGDTAMYLCATSRVVGGDQPQHFGDGTRLSIL.

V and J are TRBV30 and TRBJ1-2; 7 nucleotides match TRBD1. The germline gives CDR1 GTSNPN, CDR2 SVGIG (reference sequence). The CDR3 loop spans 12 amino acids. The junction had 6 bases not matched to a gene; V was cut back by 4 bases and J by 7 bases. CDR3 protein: CAWMSGGGGYTF. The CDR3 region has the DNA TGTGCCTGGATGTCAGGGGGAGGTGGCTACACCTTC.